This TCR beta chain was identified during a study of blood T cell repertoires in COVID-19. Study overall: T cells, B-cell-depleted T cells, or PBMCs supplied cDNA or gDNA.

Libraries were prepared by immunoSEQ multiplex PCR; TCRdb keeps only in-frame clonotypes and omits some of them. The top ten clones hold about 1.7% of a sample with under 300,000 clones, roughly nine tenths of them seen once. Participants, about 18 to 90 years old, spanned approximately 26 US areas. Unmatched junction bases numbered 16, after V lost 7 bases and J lost 4 bases. The CDR3 length is 17 residues. Germline V gene lookup returns CDR1 LNHDA and CDR2 SQIVND (reference sequence). This clonotype was obtained from a woman between 35 and 50 years old who had recovered from COVID-19. Source material: PBMCs or T cells enriched from blood (not recorded which). The V gene is TRBV19, the J gene TRBJ1-1; 9 bases fit TRBD1. The CDR3 loop is CASISHTQGAFGTEAFF. CDR3 bases: TGTGCCAGTATCAGCCACACACAGGGGGCATTCGGCACTGAAGCTTTCTTT.